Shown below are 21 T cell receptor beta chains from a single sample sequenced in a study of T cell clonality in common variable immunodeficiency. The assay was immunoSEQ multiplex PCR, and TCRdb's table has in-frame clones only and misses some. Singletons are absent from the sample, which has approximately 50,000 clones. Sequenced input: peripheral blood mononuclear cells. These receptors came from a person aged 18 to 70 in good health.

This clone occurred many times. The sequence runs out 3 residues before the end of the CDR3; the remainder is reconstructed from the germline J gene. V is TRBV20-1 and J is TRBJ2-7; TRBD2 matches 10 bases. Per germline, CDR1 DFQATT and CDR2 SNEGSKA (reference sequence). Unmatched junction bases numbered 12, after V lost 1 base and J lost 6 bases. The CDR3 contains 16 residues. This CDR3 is CSARGAGLAVLGEQYF. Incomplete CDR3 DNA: TGCAGTGCTAGAGGTGCCGGACTAGCGGTCCTTGGCGAG.

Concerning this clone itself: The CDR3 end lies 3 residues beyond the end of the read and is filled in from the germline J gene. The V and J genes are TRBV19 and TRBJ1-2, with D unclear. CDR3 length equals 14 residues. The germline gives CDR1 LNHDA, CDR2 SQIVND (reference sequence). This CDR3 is CASSRTSGTDTYTF. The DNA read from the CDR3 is TGTGCCAGTTCCCGGACTAGCGGAACAGATACC.

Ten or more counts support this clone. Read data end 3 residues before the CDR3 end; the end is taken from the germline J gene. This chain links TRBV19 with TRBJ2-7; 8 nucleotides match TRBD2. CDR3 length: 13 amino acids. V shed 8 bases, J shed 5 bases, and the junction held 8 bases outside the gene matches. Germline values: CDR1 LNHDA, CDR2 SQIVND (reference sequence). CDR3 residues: CASSGSSGNEQYF. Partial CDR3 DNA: TGTGCCAGTTCCGGGAGTAGCGGGAACGAG. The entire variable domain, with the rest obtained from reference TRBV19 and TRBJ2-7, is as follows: DGGITQSPKYLFRKEGQNVTLSCEQNLNHDAMYWYRQDPGQGLRLIYYSQIVNDFQKGDIAEGYSVSREKKESFPLTVTSAQKNPTAFYLCASSGSSGNEQYFGPGTRLTVT.

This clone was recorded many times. The CDR3 region is CASSIPDRAHGYTF. CDR3 DNA (partial): TGTGCCAGTAGTATCCCGGACAGGGCACATGGC. The V and J genes are TRBV19 and TRBJ1-2; TRBD1 agrees at 8 bases. The CDR3 end is not reached by the read, which stops 3 residues before it; the germline J gene fills it in. Unmatched junction bases numbered 6, after V lost 3 bases and J lost 6 bases. Germline assignment: CDR1 LNHDA and CDR2 SQIVND (reference sequence). This CDR3 is 14 amino acids long.

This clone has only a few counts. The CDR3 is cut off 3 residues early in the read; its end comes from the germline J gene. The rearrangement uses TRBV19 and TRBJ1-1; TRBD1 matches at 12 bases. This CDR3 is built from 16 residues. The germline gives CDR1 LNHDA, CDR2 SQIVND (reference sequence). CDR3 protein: CASTPPGQGADYGAFF. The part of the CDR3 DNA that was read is TGTGCCAGTACTCCCCCGGGACAGGGGGCGGACTATGGC.

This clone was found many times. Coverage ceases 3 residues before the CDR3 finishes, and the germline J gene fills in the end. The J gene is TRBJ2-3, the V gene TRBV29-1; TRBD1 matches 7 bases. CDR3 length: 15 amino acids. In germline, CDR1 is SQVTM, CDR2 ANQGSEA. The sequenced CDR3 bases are TGCAGCGCCTACCTAAGAGACAGGGAACAAGAGACG. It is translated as CSAYLRDREQET. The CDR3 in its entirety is CSAYLRDREQETQYF.

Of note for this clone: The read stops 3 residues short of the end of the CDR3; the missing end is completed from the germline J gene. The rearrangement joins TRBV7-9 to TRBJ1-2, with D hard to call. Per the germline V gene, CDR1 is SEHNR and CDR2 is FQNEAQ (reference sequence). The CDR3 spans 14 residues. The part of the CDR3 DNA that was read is TGTGCCAGCAGCTTCCTACCAGGCACCTACGAC. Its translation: CASSFLPGTYD. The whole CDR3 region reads CASSFLPGTYDYTF. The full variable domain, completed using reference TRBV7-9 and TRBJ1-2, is DTGVSQNPRHKITKRGQNVTFRCDPISEHNRLYWYRQTLGQGPEFLTYFQNEAQLEKSRLLSDRFSAERPKGSFSTLEIQRTEQGDSAMYLCASSFLPGTYDYTFGSGTRLTVV.

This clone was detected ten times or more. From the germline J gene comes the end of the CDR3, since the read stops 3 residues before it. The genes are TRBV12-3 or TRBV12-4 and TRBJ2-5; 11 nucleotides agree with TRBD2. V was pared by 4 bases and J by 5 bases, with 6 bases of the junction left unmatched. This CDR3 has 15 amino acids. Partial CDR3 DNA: TGTGCCAGCAGTTCACTAGCGGGAGCGGGGGAGACC. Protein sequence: CASSSLAGAGET. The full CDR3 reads CASSSLAGAGETQYF.

The part of the CDR3 DNA that was read is TGTGCCAGCAGTTACTCGCTTAGCGTCTCGGATACC. Translated, it gives CASSYSLSVSDT. The complete CDR3 reads CASSYSLSVSDTYTF. V is TRBV6-2 or TRBV6-3 and J is TRBJ1-2; D call uncertain. The read comes to an end 3 residues before the CDR3 does, leaving the germline J gene to fill in the end. CDR1 is MNHEY, CDR2 SVGEGT, per germline. This CDR3 region has 15 residues.

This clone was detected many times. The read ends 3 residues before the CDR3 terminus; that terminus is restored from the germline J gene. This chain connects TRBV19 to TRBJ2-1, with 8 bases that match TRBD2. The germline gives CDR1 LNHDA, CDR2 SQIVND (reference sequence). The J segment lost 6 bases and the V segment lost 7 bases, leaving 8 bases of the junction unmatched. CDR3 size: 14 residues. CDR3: CASTPGLDPNEQFF. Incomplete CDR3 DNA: TGTGCCAGTACTCCGGGACTAGATCCCAATGAG. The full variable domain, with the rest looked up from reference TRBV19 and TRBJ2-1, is DGGITQSPKYLFRKEGQNVTLSCEQNLNHDAMYWYRQDPGQGLRLIYYSQIVNDFQKGDIAEGYSVSREKKESFPLTVTSAQKNPTAFYLCASTPGLDPNEQFFGPGTRLTVL.

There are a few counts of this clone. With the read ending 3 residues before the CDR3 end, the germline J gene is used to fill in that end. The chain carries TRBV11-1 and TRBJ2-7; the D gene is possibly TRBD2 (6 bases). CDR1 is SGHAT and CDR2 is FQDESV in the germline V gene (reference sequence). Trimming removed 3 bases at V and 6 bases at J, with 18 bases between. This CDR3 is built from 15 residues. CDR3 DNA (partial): TGTGCCAGCAGCTTCAGTTGGTCGGGGGTAAGCGAG. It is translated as CASSFSWSGVSE. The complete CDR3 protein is CASSFSWSGVSEQYF.

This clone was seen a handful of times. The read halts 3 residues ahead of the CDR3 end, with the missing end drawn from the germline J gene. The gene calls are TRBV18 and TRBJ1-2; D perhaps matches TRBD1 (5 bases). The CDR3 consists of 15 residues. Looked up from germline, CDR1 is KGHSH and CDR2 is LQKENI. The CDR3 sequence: CASSPGTSGYNDYTF. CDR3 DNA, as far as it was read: TGTGCCAGCTCACCAGGGACTAGCGGTTACAATGAC.

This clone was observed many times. CDR3 bases read: TGTGCCAGCAGTTTATTTGAACAGGGGGCCCCCCTCGGAGGC. It is translated as CASSLFEQGAPLGG. From start to end, the CDR3 is CASSLFEQGAPLGGYTF. V gene TRBV12-3 or TRBV12-4 combines with J gene TRBJ1-2; the match to TRBD1 covers 9 bases. The read comes to an end 3 residues before the CDR3 does, leaving the germline J gene to fill in the end. This CDR3 spans 17 amino acids.

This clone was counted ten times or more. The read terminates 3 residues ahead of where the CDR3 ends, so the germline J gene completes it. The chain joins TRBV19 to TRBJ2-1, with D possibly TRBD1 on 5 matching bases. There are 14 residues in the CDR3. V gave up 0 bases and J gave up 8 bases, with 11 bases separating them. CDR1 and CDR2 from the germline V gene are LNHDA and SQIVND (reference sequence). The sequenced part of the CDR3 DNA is TGTGCCAGTAGTATAGAGGGGCATTCGGATGAG. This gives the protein CASSIEGHSDE. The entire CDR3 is CASSIEGHSDEQFF.

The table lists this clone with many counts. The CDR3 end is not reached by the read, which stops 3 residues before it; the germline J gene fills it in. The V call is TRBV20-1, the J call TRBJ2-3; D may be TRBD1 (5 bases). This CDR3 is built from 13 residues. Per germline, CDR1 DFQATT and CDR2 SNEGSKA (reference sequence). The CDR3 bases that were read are TGCAGTGCCATAAGGGGTTTCCAAGAGACG. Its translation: CSAIRGFQET. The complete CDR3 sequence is CSAIRGFQETQYF.

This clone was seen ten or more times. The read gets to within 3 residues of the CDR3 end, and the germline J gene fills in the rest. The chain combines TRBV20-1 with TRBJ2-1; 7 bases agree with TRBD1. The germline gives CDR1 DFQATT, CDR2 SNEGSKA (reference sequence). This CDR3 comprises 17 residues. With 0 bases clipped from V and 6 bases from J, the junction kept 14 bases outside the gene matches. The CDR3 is CSARDPLRQGLGNEQFF. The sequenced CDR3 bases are TGCAGTGCTAGAGATCCCCTTCGACAGGGTTTGGGCAATGAG.

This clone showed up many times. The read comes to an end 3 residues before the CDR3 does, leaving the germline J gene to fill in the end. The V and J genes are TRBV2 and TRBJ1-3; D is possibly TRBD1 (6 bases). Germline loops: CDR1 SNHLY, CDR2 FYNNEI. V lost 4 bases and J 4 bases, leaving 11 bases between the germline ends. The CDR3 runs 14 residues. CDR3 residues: CASSATGLGNTIYF. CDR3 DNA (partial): TGTGCCAGCAGTGCTACAGGGTTGGGAAACACC.

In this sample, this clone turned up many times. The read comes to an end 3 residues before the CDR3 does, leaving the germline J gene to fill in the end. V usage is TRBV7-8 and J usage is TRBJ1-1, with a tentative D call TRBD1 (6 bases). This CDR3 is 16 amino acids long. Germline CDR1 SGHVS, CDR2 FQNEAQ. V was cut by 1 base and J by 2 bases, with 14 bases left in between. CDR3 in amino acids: CASSLGGGPVNTEAFF. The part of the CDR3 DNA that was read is TGTGCCAGCAGCTTAGGGGGGGGGCCGGTCAACACTGAA. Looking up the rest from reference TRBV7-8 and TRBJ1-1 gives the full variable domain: GAGVSQSPRYKVAKRGQDVALRCDPISGHVSLFWYQQALGQGPEFLTYFQNEAQLDKSGLPSDRFFAERPEGSVSTLKIQRTQQEDSAVYLCASSLGGGPVNTEAFFGQGTRLTVV.

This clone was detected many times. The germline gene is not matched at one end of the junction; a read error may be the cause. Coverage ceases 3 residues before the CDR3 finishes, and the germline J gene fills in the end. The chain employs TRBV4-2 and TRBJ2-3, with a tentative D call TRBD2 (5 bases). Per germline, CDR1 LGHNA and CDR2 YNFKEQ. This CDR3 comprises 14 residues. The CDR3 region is CASSQGRGTDTQYF. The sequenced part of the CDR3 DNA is TGCGCCAGCAGCCAAGGGCGGGGCACAGATACG.

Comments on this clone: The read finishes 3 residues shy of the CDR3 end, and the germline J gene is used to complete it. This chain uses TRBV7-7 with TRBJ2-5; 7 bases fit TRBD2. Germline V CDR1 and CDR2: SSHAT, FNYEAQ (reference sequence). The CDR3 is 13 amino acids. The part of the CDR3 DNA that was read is TGTGCCAGCAGCTTATGGGGGGGAGATACC. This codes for CASSLWGGDT. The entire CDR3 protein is CASSLWGGDTQYF.

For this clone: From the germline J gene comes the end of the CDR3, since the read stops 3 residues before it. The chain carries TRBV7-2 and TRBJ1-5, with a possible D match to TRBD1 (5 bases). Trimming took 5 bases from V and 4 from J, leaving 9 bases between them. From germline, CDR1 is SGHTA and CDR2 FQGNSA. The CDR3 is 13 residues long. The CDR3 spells CASSRDRNQPQHF. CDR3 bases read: TGTGCCAGCAGCCGCGACAGAAATCAGCCC.